The clone carrying this T cell receptor beta chain has more than one count but fewer than ten. The sample is drawn from a study of T-cell memory formation after mild COVID-19. About the study: Clusters were largely donor specific.

Constant-segment primers served in 5'RACE that generated TCR alpha and TCR beta cDNA libraries bearing sample barcodes and UMIs. One entry per CDR3 protein, called by TCRdb with MiXCR from the 5' RACE reads. The table has hundreds of thousands of distinct CDR3 sequences, roughly 17% seen once. Between the trimmed V and J ends, which lost 0 bases and 4 bases, there was a span of 16 bases. CDR3 length equals 17 residues. CDR1 KGHDR and CDR2 SFDVKD come from the germline V gene. The specimen sequenced was PBMCs or a T cell subset sorted from them (not recorded which). The chain carries TRBV24-1 and TRBJ2-3; no clear D. This sequence was found in an adult woman who had mild COVID-19 (a few samples of this study predate the infection). Cell type and time point are not known. CDR3 amino acids: CATSDLPGNVAPDTQYF. The CDR3 coding sequence is TGTGCCACCAGTGATTTGCCCGGAAATGTAGCCCCAGATACGCAGTATTTT.